This TCR beta chain came from a study of blood T cell repertoires in COVID-19. Looking at the study overall: Both acute and convalescent COVID-19 samples were obtained from the United States, Italy and Spain. T cells, B-cell-depleted T cells, or PBMCs supplied cDNA or gDNA.

Repertoires were generated with immunoSEQ multiplex PCR, while TCRdb's copy carries only in-frame clones and drops some. Of roughly 130,000 clones listed, about 87% are singletons. The sample comprised peripheral blood. This sequence originates from a human donor with COVID-19, enrolled during active disease. The donor label of this sample is uncertain.

This CDR3 is CATGGGDRGYGYTF. The CDR3 DNA follows: TGTGCCACCGGAGGAGGGGATCGAGGCTATGGCTACACCTTC. This chain uses TRBV6-5 with TRBJ1-2; D might be TRBD1 (5 bases). The CDR3 is 14 residues long. Trimming removed 10 bases from V and 4 bases from J, with 19 bases in between. Germline CDR1 is MNHEY and CDR2 is SVGAGI.